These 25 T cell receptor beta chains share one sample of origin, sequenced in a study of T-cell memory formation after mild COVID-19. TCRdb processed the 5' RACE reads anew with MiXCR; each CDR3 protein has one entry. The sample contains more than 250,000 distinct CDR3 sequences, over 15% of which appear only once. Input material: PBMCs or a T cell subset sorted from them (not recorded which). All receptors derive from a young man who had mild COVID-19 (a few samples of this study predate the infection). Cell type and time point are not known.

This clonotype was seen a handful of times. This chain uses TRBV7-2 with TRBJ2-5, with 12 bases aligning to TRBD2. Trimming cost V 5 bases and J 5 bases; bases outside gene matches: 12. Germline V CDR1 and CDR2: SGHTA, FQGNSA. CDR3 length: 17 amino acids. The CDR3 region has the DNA TGTGCCAGCAGCAACGCCCCTAGCGGGGGGGCCCTGGAGACCCAGTACTTC. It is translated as CASSNAPSGGALETQYF.

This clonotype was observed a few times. In DNA form, the CDR3 reads TGTGCCACCAGCGACGGATCCAGGGAGACCCAGTACTTC. Translating it yields CATSDGSRETQYF. The V and J genes are TRBV15 and TRBJ2-5; D gene unclear. This CDR3 comprises 13 residues. Trimming left V 5 bases short and J 5 bases short, with 12 bases between. Germline-derived CDR1 and CDR2 are LNHNV and YYDKDF (reference sequence).

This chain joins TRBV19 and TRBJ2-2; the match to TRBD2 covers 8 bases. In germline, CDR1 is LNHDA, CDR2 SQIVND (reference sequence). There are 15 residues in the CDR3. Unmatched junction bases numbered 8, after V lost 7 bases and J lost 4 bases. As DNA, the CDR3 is TGTGCCAGTAAGCCCAGCGGGGGCGGCACCGGGGAGCTGTTTTTT. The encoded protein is CASKPSGGGTGELFF.

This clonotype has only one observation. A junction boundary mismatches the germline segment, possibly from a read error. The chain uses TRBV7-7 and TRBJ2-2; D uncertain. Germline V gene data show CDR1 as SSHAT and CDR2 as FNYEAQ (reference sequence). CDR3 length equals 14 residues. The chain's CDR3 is CASSFAPSTGELFF. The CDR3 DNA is TGTGCTAGCAGCTTCGCACCCTCCACCGGGGAGCTGTTTTTT.

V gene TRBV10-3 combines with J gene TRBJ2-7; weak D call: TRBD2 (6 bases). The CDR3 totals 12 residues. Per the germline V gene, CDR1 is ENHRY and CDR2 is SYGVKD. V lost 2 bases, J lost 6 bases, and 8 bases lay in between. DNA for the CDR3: TGTGCCATCAGTGAGCTGGGGGGCGAGCAGTACGTC. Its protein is CAISELGGEQYV.

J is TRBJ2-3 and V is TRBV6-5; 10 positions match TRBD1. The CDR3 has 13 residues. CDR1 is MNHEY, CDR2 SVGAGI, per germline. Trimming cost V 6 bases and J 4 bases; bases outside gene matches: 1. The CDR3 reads CASSGTGADTQYF. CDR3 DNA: TGTGCCAGCAGCGGGACAGGGGCAGATACGCAGTATTTT.

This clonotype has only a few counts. The CDR3 is CASSQVGGRAFF. DNA for the CDR3: TGTGCCAGCAGCCAAGTCGGGGGGCGAGCTTTCTTT. The V gene is TRBV3-1, the J gene TRBJ1-1; a possible D gene is TRBD1 (6 bases). Germline lookup yields CDR1 LGHDT and CDR2 YNNKEL (reference sequence). With 1 base removed from V and 10 bases from J, the gap between germline ends came to 10 bases. The CDR3 sequence is 12 residues long.

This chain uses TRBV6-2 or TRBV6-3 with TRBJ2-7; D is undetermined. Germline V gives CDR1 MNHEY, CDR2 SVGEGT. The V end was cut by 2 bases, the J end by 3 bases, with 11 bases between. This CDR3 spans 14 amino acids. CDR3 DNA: TGTGCCAGCAGTTACCAAAGGAACTACTACGAGCAGTACTTC. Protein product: CASSYQRNYYEQYF.

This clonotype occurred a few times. The CDR3 region has the DNA TGTGCCAGCAGCCACAATAGGGTCCCACCCTACGAGCAGTACTTC. Translated, it gives CASSHNRVPPYEQYF. The rearrangement links TRBV7-2 to TRBJ2-7; D is ambiguous. This CDR3 has 15 residues. Trimming pared 5 bases from V and 2 bases from J, leaving 16 bases between. Germline V gene lookup returns CDR1 SGHTA and CDR2 FQGNSA.

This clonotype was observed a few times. CDR3 coding DNA: TGTGCCAGTAGTATTCCGGCCAGGGTTGAAAAACTGTTTTTT. Its translation: CASSIPARVEKLFF. This chain connects TRBV19 to TRBJ1-4; perhaps TRBD1 as D (5 bases). CDR1 and CDR2 from the germline V gene are LNHDA and SQIVND (reference sequence). The CDR3 spans 14 residues. Trimming removed 3 bases from V and 7 bases from J, with 12 bases in between.

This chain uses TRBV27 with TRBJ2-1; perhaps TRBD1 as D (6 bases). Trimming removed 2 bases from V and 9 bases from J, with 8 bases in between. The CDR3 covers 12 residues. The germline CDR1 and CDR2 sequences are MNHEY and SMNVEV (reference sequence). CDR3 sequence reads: CASSLGRGEQFF. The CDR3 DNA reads TGTGCCAGCAGTTTAGGCAGGGGTGAGCAGTTCTTC.

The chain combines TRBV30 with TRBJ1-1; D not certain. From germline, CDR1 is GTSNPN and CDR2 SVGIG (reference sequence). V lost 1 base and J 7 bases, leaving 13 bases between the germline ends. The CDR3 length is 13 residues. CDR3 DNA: TGTGCCTGGAGTGAGGCGGCTCTGAGTGAAGCTTTCTTT. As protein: CAWSEAALSEAFF.

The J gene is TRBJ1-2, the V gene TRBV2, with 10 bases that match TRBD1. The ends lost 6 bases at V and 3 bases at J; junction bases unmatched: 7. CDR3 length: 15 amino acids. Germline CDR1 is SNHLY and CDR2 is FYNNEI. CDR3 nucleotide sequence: TGTGCCAGCAGCCCCGAGACAGGGGGCGACTATGGCTACACCTTC. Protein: CASSPETGGDYGYTF.

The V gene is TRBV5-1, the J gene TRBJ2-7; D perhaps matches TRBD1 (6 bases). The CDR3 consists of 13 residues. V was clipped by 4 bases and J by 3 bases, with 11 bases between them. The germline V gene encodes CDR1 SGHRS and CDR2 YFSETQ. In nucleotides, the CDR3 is TGCGCCAGCAGCCAAGCGGACAGCTACGAGCAGTACTTC. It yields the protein CASSQADSYEQYF.

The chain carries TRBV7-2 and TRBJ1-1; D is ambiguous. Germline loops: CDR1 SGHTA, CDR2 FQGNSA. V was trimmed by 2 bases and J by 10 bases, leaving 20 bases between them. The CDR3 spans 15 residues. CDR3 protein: CASSLSRTSWVRAFF. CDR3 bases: TGTGCCAGCAGCTTATCGCGTACTTCCTGGGTCCGAGCTTTCTTT.

The CDR3 spells CASTRGRGFYEQYV. The CDR3 nucleotides read TGTGCCAGCACACGGGGCAGGGGGTTTTACGAGCAGTACGTC. The genes are TRBV6-2 or TRBV6-3 and TRBJ2-7, with TRBD1 identical over 7 bases. The CDR3 consists of 14 residues. With 7 bases clipped from V and 4 bases from J, the junction kept 10 bases outside the gene matches. CDR1 and CDR2 from the germline V gene are MNHEY and SVGEGT.

The CDR3 loop is CASKSSHTGELFF. The CDR3 DNA follows: TGCGCCAGCAAGTCAAGCCACACCGGGGAGCTGTTTTTT. The chain combines TRBV23-1 with TRBJ2-2; D remains unclear. TRBV23-1 is an ORF; its function is uncertain. This CDR3 spans 13 amino acids. Trimming shortened V by 7 bases and J by 3 bases, and 9 bases separated the two germline ends.

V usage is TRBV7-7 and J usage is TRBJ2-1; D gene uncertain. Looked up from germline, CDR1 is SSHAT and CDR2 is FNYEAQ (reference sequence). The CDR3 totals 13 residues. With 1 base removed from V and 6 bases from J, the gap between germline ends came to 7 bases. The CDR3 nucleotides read TGTGCCAGCAGCTTAGGACCGGCCAATGAGCAGTTCTTC. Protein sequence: CASSLGPANEQFF.

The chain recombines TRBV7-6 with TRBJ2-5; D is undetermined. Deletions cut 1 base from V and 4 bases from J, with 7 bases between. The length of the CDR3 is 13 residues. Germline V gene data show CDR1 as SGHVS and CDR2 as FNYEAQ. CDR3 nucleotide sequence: TGTGCCAGCAGCTTAGGACCAAGAGAGACCCAGTACTTC. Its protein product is CASSLGPRETQYF.

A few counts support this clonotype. The CDR3 sequence: CASSLMRGTGELFF. The CDR3 region has the DNA TGCGCCAGCAGCTTGATGCGGGGAACCGGGGAGCTGTTTTTT. This rearrangement joins TRBV5-1 to TRBJ2-2; possible D gene TRBD2, 6 bases. From germline, CDR1 is SGHRS and CDR2 YFSETQ. CDR3 length: 14 residues. V was pared by 1 base and J by 5 bases, with 9 bases between.

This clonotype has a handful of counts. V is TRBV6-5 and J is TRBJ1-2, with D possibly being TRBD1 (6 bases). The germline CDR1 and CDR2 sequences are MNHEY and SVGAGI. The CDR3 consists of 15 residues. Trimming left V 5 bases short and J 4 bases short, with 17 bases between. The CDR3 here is CASSPSTGPGYGYTF. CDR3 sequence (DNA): TGTGCCAGCAGTCCCTCTACAGGGCCTGGCTATGGCTACACCTTC.

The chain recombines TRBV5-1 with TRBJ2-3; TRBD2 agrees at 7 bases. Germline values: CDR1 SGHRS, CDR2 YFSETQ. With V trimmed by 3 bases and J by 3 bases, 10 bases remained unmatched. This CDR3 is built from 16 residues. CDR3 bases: TGCGCCAGCAGCTCGTCCGGTGAGCGGGGAACAGATACGCAGTATTTT. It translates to CASSSSGERGTDTQYF.

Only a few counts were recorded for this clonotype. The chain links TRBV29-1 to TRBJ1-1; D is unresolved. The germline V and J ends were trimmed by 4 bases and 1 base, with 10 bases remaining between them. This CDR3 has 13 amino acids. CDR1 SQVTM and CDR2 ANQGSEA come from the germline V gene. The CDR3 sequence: CSVVSPRNTEAFF. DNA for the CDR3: TGCAGCGTTGTTTCCCCACGGAACACTGAAGCTTTCTTT.

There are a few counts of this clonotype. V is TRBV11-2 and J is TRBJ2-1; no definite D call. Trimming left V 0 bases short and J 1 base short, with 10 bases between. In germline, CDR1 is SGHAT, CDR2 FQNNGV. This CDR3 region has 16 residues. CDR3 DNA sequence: TGTGCCAGCAGCTTAGAGGGCCAGCCATCCTACAATGAGCAGTTCTTC. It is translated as CASSLEGQPSYNEQFF.

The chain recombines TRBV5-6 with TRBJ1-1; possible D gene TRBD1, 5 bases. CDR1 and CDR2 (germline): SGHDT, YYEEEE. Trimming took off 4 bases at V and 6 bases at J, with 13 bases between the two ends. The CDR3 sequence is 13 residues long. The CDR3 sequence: CASSPTGVPEAFF. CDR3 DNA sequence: TGTGCCAGCAGCCCCACGGGGGTTCCTGAAGCTTTCTTT.